The rows below give T cell receptor beta chains drawn from one sample of a study of cytotoxic CD8 clonotypes in ibrutinib-treated CLL. Only in-frame clones appear in the TCRdb table, and some are missing; sequencing was by immunoSEQ multiplex PCR. The sample yields fewer than 5,000 clones, 65% to 90% seen once. This material consisted of PBMCs, taken before ibrutinib treatment. The receptor source for this set is a human donor with chronic lymphocytic leukemia. The CDR3 runs from the conserved cysteine through the conserved F or W. The D gene is left open where the match is weak. Expanded clones are given a class, and other clones once, few, many or no size at all.

>TRBJ2-7|TRBV6-1|15|.|TRBD2
CASMGLAGGSYEQYF
TGTGCCAGCATGGGGCTAGCGGGAGGTTCCTACGAGCAGTACTTC
>TRBJ1-5|TRBV28|15|.|.
CASSPLGLGNQPQHF
TGTGCCAGCAGTCCCTTGGGGTTGGGTAATCAGCCCCAGCATTTT
>TRBJ1-5|TRBV6-1|15|.|.
CASSASGDSNQPQHF
TGTGCCAGCAGTGCCTCCGGGGACAGCAATCAGCCCCAGCATTTT
>TRBJ1-1|TRBV5-4|13|.|.
CASSHDPNTEAFF
TGTGCCAGCAGCCATGACCCGAACACTGAAGCTTTCTTT
>TRBJ1-3|TRBV28|14|.|.
CASSLGGEANTIYF
TGTGCCAGCAGTTTAGGAGGGGAAGCAAACACCATATATTTT
>TRBJ2-7|TRBV29-1|13|.|TRBD1
CSVAGTDYYEQYF
TGCAGCGTTGCAGGGACAGACTACTACGAGCAGTACTTC
>TRBJ2-1|TRBV5-6|12|.|TRBD1
CASNLQGVEQFF
TGTGCCAGCAACCTACAGGGGGTTGAGCAGTTCTTC
>TRBJ2-2|TRBV9|12|.|.
CASSANSGELFF
TGTGCCAGCAGCGCAAATTCCGGGGAGCTGTTTTTT
>TRBJ1-4|TRBV7-9|14|.|TRBD1
CASTYRDSNEKLFF
TGTGCCAGCACCTACCGGGACAGCAATGAAAAACTGTTTTTT
>TRBJ2-1|TRBV6-5|16|.|TRBD1
CASSYDDRGVYNEQFF
TGTGCCAGCAGTTACGACGACAGGGGGGTCTACAATGAGCAGTTCTTC
>TRBJ2-1|TRBV11-1|15|.|TRBD2
CASSLEGLAHNEQFF
TGTGCCAGCAGCTTAGAAGGACTAGCGCACAATGAGCAGTTCTTC
>TRBJ2-1|TRBV5-1|15|.|TRBD2
CASSLIAGELNEQFF
TGCGCCAGCAGCTTGATAGCGGGAGAATTGAATGAGCAGTTCTTC
>TRBJ2-6|TRBV25-1|18|.|.
CASSRLSTGQSRANVLTF
TGTGCCAGCAGTCGATTGTCAACTGGACAAAGTCGGGCCAACGTCCTGACTTTC
>TRBJ1-2|TRBV27|16|.|TRBD1
CASSFIGGTGYYGYTF
TGTGCCAGCAGTTTTATAGGTGGGACAGGGTACTATGGCTACACCTTC
>TRBJ2-7|TRBV28|14|.|TRBD2
CASSLRQGLAGVYF
TGTGCCAGCAGTTTACGTCAGGGGCTAGCGGGAGTTTACTTC
>TRBJ1-5|TRBV19|14|few|.
CASSILGSNQPQHF
TGTGCCAGTAGTATTCTGGGGAGCAATCAGCCCCAGCATTTT
>TRBJ2-7|TRBV6-4|14|.|.
CASTLGTRVYEQYF
TGTGCCAGCACGCTCGGCACTCGGGTCTACGAGCAGTACTTC
>TRBJ2-2|TRBV28|14|.|TRBD2
CASSIAGFTGELFF
TGTGCCAGCAGTATAGCGGGATTCACCGGGGAGCTGTTTTTT
>TRBJ2-2|TRBV28|14|.|.
CASSFRSGTGELFF
TGTGCCAGCAGTTTTAGATCCGGGACCGGGGAGCTGTTTTTT
>TRBJ1-2|TRBV28|14|.|TRBD1
CASSFPDRVSGYTF
TGTGCCAGCAGTTTCCCCGACAGGGTTAGTGGCTACACCTTC